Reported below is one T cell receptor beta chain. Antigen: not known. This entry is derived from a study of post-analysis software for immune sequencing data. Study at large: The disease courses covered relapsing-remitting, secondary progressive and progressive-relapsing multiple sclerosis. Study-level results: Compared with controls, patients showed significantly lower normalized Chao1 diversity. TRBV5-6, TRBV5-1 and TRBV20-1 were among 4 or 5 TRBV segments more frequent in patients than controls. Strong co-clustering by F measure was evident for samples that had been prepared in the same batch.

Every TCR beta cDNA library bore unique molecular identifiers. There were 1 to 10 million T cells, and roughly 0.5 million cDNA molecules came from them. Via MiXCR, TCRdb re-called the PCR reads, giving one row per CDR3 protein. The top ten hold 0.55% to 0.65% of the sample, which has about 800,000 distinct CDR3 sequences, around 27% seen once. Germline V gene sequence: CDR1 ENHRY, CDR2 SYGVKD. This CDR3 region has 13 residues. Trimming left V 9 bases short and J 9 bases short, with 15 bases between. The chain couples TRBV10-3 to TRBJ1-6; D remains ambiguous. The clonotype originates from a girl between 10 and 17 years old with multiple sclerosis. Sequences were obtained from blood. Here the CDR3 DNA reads TGTGCCATTCGGCACGATGGAAGTTCACCCCTCCACTTT. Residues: CAIRHDGSSPLHF.